This T cell receptor (beta chain) emerged from a study of T cell responses to AZD1222 COVID-19 vaccine. Assay: immunoSEQ multiplex PCR; the TCRdb copy retains only in-frame clones and omits some. This sample yields 90,000 to 95,000 clones, of which 70% to 90% are seen a single time; 12% belongs to the top ten. The CDR3 runs to 16 residues. Trimming stripped 3 bases from V and 6 bases from J, with 18 bases between. The V gene's germline CDR1 is LNHDA and CDR2 SQIVND (reference sequence). The receptor's source is an adult who received the AZD1222 COVID-19 vaccine. The starting material was peripheral blood, obtained 28 days after the second AZD1222 dose. The rearrangement joins TRBV19 to TRBJ2-1, with D perhaps TRBD1 (6 bases). This chain's CDR3 is CASSMSRQVVGNEQFF. DNA for the CDR3: TGTGCCAGTAGTATGTCTCGACAGGTAGTAGGCAATGAGCAGTTCTTC.